This TCR beta chain was found in a study of identifying expanded T cells in peripheral blood. Clones were sequenced by immunoSEQ multiplex PCR, and TCRdb holds only the in-frame ones, with some missing. The data show 100,000 to 110,000 clones, around nine tenths seen once. CDR1 is LGHNT, CDR2 FRNRAP, per germline. Trimming removed 1 base from V and 7 bases from J, with 14 bases in between. The length of the CDR3 is 15 residues. Healthy donors had no documented immune events, such as infections, while sampled. Sequencing input: blood. The sequence was collected from a person between 18 and 75 years old in good health. The chain combines TRBV12-5 with TRBJ1-5; D gene unclear. The CDR3 DNA is TGTGCTAGTGGTTTGGCCCTCACACCGGGACAGCCCCAGCATTTT. Translating it yields CASGLALTPGQPQHF.